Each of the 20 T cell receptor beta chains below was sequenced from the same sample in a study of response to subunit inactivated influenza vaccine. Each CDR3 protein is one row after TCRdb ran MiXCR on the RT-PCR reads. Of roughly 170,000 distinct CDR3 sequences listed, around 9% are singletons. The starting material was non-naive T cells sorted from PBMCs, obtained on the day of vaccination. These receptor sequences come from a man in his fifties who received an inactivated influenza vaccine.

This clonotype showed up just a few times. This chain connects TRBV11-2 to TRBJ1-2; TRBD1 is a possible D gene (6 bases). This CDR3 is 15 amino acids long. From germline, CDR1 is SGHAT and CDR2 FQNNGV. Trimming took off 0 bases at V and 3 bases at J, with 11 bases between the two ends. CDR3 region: CASSLEGHPYYGYTF. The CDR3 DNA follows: TGTGCCAGCAGCTTAGAGGGACACCCGTACTATGGCTACACCTTC.

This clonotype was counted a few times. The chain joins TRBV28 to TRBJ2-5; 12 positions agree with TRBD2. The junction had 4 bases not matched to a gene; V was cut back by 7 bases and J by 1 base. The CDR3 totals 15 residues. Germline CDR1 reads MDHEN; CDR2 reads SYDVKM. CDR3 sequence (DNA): TGTGCCAGCAACAGACTAGCGGGGGTCCAAGAGACCCAGTACTTC. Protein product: CASNRLAGVQETQYF.

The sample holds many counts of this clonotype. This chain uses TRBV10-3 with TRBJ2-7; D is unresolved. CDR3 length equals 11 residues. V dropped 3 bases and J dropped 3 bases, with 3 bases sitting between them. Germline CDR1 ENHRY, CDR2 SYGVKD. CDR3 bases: TGTGCCATCAGTGACAACTACGAGCAGTACTTC. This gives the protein CAISDNYEQYF.

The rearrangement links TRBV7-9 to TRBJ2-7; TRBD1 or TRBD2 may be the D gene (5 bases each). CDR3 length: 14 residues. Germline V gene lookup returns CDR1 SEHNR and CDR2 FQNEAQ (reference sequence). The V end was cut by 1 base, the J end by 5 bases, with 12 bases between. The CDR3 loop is CASSLDTGLNEQYF. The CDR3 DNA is TGTGCCAGCAGCTTAGATACAGGACTCAACGAGCAGTACTTC.

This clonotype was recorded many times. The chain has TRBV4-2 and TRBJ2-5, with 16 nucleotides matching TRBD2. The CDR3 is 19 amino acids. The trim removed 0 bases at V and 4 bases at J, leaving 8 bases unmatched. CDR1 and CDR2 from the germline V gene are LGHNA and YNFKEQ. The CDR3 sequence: CASSQDRGTSGRAVETQYF. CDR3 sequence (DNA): TGTGCCAGCAGCCAAGATCGCGGGACTAGCGGGAGGGCCGTAGAGACCCAGTACTTC.

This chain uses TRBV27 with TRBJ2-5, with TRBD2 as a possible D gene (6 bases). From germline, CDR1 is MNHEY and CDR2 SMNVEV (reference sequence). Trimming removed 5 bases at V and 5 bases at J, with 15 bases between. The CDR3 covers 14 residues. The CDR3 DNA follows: TGTGCCAGCAGTAGGTTCGGGGGAATCGAGACCCAGTACTTC. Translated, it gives CASSRFGGIETQYF.

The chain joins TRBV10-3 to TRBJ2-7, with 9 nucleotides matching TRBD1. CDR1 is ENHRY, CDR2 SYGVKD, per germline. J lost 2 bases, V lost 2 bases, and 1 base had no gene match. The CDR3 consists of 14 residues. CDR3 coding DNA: TGTGCCATCAGTGAGAGGACAGGGGCCTACGAGCAGTACTTC. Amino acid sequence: CAISERTGAYEQYF.

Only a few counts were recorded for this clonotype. The CDR3 region has the DNA TGTGCCAGCAGCTCGCGTAAGGGAAACGAGCAGTACTTC. The encoded protein is CASSSRKGNEQYF. This sequence joins TRBV7-3 and TRBJ2-7; D gene ambiguous. The germline CDR1 and CDR2 sequences are SGHTA and FQGTGA. This CDR3 spans 13 amino acids. The V end lost 4 bases, the J end lost 5 bases, and 12 bases lay between the germline ends.

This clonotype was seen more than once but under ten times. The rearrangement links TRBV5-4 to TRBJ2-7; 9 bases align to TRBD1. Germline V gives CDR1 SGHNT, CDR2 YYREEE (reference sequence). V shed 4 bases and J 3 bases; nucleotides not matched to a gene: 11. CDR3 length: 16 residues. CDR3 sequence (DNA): TGTGCCAGCAGCGATCCAGGGACAGGGTACATCTACGAGCAGTACTTC. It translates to CASSDPGTGYIYEQYF.

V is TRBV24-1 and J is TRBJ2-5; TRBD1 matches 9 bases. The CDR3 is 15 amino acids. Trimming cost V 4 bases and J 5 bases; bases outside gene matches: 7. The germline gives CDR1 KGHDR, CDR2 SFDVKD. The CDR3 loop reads CATSDTGTGLETQYF. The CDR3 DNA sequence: TGTGCCACCAGTGACACCGGGACAGGGTTGGAGACCCAGTACTTC.

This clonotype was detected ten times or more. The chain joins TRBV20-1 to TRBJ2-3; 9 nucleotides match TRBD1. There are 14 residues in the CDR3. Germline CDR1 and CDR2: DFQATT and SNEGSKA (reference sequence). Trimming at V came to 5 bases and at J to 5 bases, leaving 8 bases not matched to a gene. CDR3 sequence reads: CSAYPGTGKDTQYF. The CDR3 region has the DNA TGCAGTGCTTATCCGGGGACAGGGAAAGATACGCAGTATTTT.

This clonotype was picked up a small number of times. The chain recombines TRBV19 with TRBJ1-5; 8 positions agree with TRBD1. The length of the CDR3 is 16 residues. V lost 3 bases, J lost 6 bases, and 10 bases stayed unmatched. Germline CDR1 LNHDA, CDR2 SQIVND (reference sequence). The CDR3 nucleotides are TGTGCCAGTAGTATTAGAGGACAGGGAGATCTTCAGCCCCAGCATTTT. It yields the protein CASSIRGQGDLQPQHF.

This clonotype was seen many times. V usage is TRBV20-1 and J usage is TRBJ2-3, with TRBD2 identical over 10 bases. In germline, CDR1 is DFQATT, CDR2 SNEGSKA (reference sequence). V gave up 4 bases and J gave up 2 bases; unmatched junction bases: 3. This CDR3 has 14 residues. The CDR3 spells CSAIAGGATDTQYF. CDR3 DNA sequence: TGCAGTGCTATAGCGGGAGGAGCCACAGATACGCAGTATTTT.

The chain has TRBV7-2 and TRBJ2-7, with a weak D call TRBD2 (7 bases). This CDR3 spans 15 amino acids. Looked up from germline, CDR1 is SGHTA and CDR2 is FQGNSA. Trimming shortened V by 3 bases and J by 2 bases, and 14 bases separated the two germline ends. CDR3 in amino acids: CASSFGGAPTYEQYF. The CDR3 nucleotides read TGTGCCAGCAGCTTTGGGGGGGCCCCGACCTACGAGCAGTACTTC.

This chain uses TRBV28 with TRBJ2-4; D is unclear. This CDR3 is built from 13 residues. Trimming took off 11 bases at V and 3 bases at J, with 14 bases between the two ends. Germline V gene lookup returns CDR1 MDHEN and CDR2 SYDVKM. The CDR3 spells CAHQAWDKNIQYF. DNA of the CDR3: TGTGCCCACCAGGCCTGGGACAAAAACATTCAGTACTTC.

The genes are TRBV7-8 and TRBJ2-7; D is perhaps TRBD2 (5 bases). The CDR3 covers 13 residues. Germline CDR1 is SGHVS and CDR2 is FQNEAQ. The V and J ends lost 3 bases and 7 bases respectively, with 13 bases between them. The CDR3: CASSFRGSEEQYF. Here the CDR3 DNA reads TGTGCCAGCAGCTTCCGAGGGTCTGAAGAGCAGTACTTC.

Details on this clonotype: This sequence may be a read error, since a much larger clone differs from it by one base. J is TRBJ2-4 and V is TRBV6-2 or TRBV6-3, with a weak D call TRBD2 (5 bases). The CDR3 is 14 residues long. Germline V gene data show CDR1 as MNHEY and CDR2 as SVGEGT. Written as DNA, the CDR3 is TGTGCCAGCAAAACAGAGCTAGCCAAAAACATTCAGTCCTTC. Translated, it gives CASKTELAKNIQSF.

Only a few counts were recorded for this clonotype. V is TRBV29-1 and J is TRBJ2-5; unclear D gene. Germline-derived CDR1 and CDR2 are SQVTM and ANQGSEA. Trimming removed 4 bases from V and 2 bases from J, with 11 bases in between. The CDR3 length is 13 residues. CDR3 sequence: CSVGGYKQETQYF. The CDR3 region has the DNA TGCAGCGTTGGCGGATACAAACAAGAGACCCAGTACTTC.

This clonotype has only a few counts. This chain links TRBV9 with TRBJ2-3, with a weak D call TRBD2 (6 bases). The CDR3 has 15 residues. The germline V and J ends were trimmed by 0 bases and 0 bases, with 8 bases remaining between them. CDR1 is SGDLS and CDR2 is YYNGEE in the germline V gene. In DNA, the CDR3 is TGTGCCAGCAGCGTAGGGGACTTCAGCACAGATACGCAGTATTTT. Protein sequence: CASSVGDFSTDTQYF.

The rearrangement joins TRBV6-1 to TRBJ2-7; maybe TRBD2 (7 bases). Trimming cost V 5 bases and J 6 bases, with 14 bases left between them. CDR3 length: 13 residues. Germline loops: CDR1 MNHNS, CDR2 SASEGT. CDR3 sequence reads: CASSRAGEGEQYF. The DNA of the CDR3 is TGTGCCAGCAGTCGGGCAGGGGAGGGCGAGCAGTACTTC.